A selection of T cell receptor beta chains follows, all from one sample in a study of shared clonotypes between healthy human individuals. TCRdb's copy holds only in-frame clones and misses some; the assay was immunoSEQ multiplex PCR. The data hold millions of clones, with about 95% observed a single time. The sequencing sample was made of naive CD8+ T cells sorted from blood. The receptors come from a man aged 18 to 35 in good health. Both conserved end residues are part of each CDR3. The D gene is left open where the match is weak. The size of a clone is reported for some rows only, either as once, few or many, or as a class for expanded clones.

j_call	v_call	d_call	clone_size	cdr3_nt	cdr3_aa
TRBJ2-2	TRBV5-6	TRBD2	.	TGTGCCAGCAGCTTGACCCCGGGACTAGCGGGAATACGCACCGGGGAGCTGTTTTTT	CASSLTPGLAGIRTGELFF
TRBJ1-5	TRBV11-2	.	once	TGTGCCAGCAGTTCTGCAGGGGAGACTCAGCCCCAGCATTTT	CASSSAGETQPQHF
TRBJ1-1	TRBV28	.	.	TGTGCCAGCAGTCTCCTCGGGGGTACTGAAGCTTTCTTT	CASSLLGGTEAFF
TRBJ2-1	TRBV5-1	TRBD2	.	TGCGCCAGCAGCCCGGGACTAGCGGGAGGAACCTACAATGAGCAGTTCTTC	CASSPGLAGGTYNEQFF
TRBJ1-1	TRBV4-3	.	once	TGCGCCAGCAGCCAAGTCAGGGGGAACACTGAAGCTTTCTTT	CASSQVRGNTEAFF
TRBJ2-3	TRBV29-1	.	.	TGCAGCGTTGAAGATTCGGCGGGCTATGGTACGCAGTATTTT	CSVEDSAGYGTQYF
TRBJ2-7	TRBV27	TRBD1	.	TGTGCCAGCAGTTTAGCCACCGGGACAGCAAACGAGCAGTACTTC	CASSLATGTANEQYF
TRBJ2-5	TRBV11-2	.	.	TGTGCCAGCAGCTTAGATCACCAGGGTGAGGTTGGGGAGACCCAGTACTTC	CASSLDHQGEVGETQYF
TRBJ2-2	TRBV4-3	TRBD2	.	TGCGCCAGCAGCCAGCTAGCGGGAGGATATGGCGGGGAGCTGTTTTTT	CASSQLAGGYGGELFF
TRBJ2-7	TRBV30	TRBD2	once	TGTGCCTGGAGTACACTAGCGGAGAACACCTACGAGCAGTACTTC	CAWSTLAENTYEQYF
TRBJ1-1	TRBV2	.	.	TGTGCCAGCAGCAGTTGGGACCCCTCTCCCACTGAAGCTTTCTTT	CASSSWDPSPTEAFF
TRBJ2-3	TRBV27	.	.	TGTGCCAGCAGTTCTATTTCGGCGGGCGGGGGCACAGATACGCAGTATTTT	CASSSISAGGGTDTQYF
TRBJ2-7	TRBV10-2	.	.	TGCGCCAGCAGTGAGCAACGAACCTACGAGCAGTACTTC	CASSEQRTYEQYF
TRBJ2-2	TRBV7-6	.	.	TGTGCCAGCAGCTTGGGGGCTACAGGAACCGGGGAGCTGTTTTTT	CASSLGATGTGELFF
TRBJ2-7	TRBV5-4	.	.	TGTGCCAGCAGCTTGGACGGTAGCTCAGCCTACGAGCAGTACTTC	CASSLDGSSAYEQYF
TRBJ2-7	TRBV7-8	.	.	TGTGCCAGCAGCCCCCATCCATTAGAGGGGGGGTCCTACGAGCAGTACTTC	CASSPHPLEGGSYEQYF
TRBJ2-5	TRBV7-2	.	.	TGTGCCAGCAGCTTAGGAAGCGGCCAAGAGACCCAGTACTTC	CASSLGSGQETQYF
TRBJ2-1	TRBV9	.	.	TGTGCCAGCAGTATATTAGGGACGGATGAGCAGTTCTTC	CASSILGTDEQFF
TRBJ2-7	TRBV5-5	.	.	TGTGCCAGCCGTCTTAACGAGCAGTACTTC	CASRLNEQYF
TRBJ2-5	TRBV7-2	.	.	TGTGCCAGCAGCTTAGTGACAGTTGAGACCCAGTACTTC	CASSLVTVETQYF
TRBJ2-7	TRBV5-4	TRBD1	.	TGTGCCAGCAGCTTGGAACCGGGACAGGGGGTTTTCGACGAGCAGTACTTC	CASSLEPGQGVFDEQYF
TRBJ2-7	TRBV5-5	TRBD2	.	TGTGCCAGCAGCCTTAGCGGGATCTTTTACGAGCAGTACTTC	CASSLSGIFYEQYF
TRBJ2-1	TRBV13	TRBD2	.	TGTGCCAGCAGCCTAGCGGGTTCTTCCTACAATGAGCAGTTCTTC	CASSLAGSSYNEQFF
TRBJ1-1	TRBV2	.	.	TGTGCGCTCCAGGGAGGGACCATGAACACTGAAGCTTTCTTT	CALQGGTMNTEAFF
TRBJ2-1	TRBV6-1	.	.	TGTGCCAGCAGTCCAGTCGTGGGCAATGAGCAGTTCTTC	CASSPVVGNEQFF
TRBJ2-3	TRBV5-1	.	few	TGCGCCAGCAGCTTGGCGGGCACAGATACGCAGTATTTT	CASSLAGTDTQYF
TRBJ2-3	TRBV10-3	TRBD2	once	TGTGCCATCAGTGAGGCGGGGGGATTCACAGATACGCAGTATTTT	CAISEAGGFTDTQYF
TRBJ2-7	TRBV27	.	.	TGTGCCAGCCCCTACGAGCAGTACTTC	CASPYEQYF
TRBJ2-5	TRBV4-1	.	.	TGCGCCAGCAGCCAAGGGCTGGCAAACCAAGAGACCCAGTACTTC	CASSQGLANQETQYF
TRBJ1-2	TRBV13	TRBD1	.	TGTGCCAGCAGACCCACAGGGGGCTTTGGCTACACCTTC	CASRPTGGFGYTF
TRBJ1-1	TRBV10-1	TRBD1	few	TGCGCCAGCCGAGGACAGGGGGACACTGAAGCTTTCTTT	CASRGQGDTEAFF
TRBJ2-7	TRBV5-4	.	.	TGTGCCAGCAGCGGCTACCGGGACAAAGCCTACGAGCAGTACTTC	CASSGYRDKAYEQYF
TRBJ1-4	TRBV29-1	.	.	TGCAGCGTTGAAGTCCGGCAGGGGCTGAATGAAAAACTGTTTTTT	CSVEVRQGLNEKLFF
TRBJ1-1	TRBV5-4	.	.	TGTGCCAGCAGTCCCTTTATCGGCACTGAAGCTTTCTTT	CASSPFIGTEAFF
TRBJ2-5	TRBV7-9	TRBD1	once	TGTGCCAGCAGCCCCCGGACAGGGATACGGGAGACCCAGTACTTC	CASSPRTGIRETQYF
TRBJ2-1	TRBV10-3	TRBD2	.	TGTGCCATCAGTGAGTCCTACGGGACTAGCGGGAGTTCGAATGAGCAGTTCTTC	CAISESYGTSGSSNEQFF